These 29 T cell receptor beta chains were sequenced from one sample in a study of T cells in Graves' hyperthyroidism and ophthalmopathy. RNA transcripts provided the source from which TCR beta CDR3 regions were amplified. With the HTBI primer set, the TCR CDR3 went through a first round of RT-PCR. TCRdb redid the calling of the multiplex PCR reads with MiXCR, one entry per CDR3 protein. The sample has under 550,000 distinct CDR3 sequences; roughly an eighth are singletons. The sequenced sample was blood. The receptors shown here come from a woman aged 18-30 years with Graves' hyperthyroidism.

This clonotype was observed many times. The chain employs TRBV6-6 and TRBJ2-1; D gene uncertain. V shed 2 bases and J shed 6 bases, with 8 bases lying between them. CDR1 is MNHNY, CDR2 SVGAGI, per germline (reference sequence). The CDR3 spans 13 residues. CDR3 DNA: TGTGCCAGCAGTTACCTAGGCGGCAATGAGCAGTTCTTC. It specifies CASSYLGGNEQFF.

The gene calls are TRBV11-2 and TRBJ1-1; TRBD1 might be the D (5 bases). The V gene's germline CDR1 is SGHAT and CDR2 FQNNGV. This CDR3 is 17 amino acids long. The V and J ends lost 5 bases and 3 bases respectively, with 22 bases between them. The CDR3 loop reads CASSRPGRTGVDTEAFF. CDR3 coding DNA: TGTGCCAGCAGCCGACCCGGGCGAACGGGGGTTGACACTGAAGCTTTCTTT.

This clonotype occurred a few times. This chain links TRBV6-2 or TRBV6-3 with TRBJ2-5; maybe TRBD2 (6 bases). Germline CDR1 and CDR2: MNHEY and SVGEGT. The CDR3 is made up of 12 amino acids. Trimming cost V 11 bases and J 7 bases, with 17 bases left between them. DNA for the CDR3: TGTGCCGCGGGATTGACGGGTTGGACCCAGTACTTC. It yields the protein CAAGLTGWTQYF.

This clonotype was seen ten or more times. The DNA of the CDR3 is TGTGCCATCGCCGGGACAGGGGGGGGTGAGCAGTTCTTC. Translating it yields CAIAGTGGGEQFF. V and J are TRBV10-3 and TRBJ2-1; 11 nucleotides line up with TRBD1. The junction had 6 bases not matched to a gene; V was cut back by 8 bases and J by 9 bases. Germline values: CDR1 ENHRY, CDR2 SYGVKD. The CDR3 extends over 13 amino acids.

This clonotype was recorded many times. The chain combines TRBV25-1 with TRBJ2-1; D possibly uses TRBD1 or TRBD2 (5 bases each). The CDR3 is 14 residues long. Germline V gene lookup returns CDR1 MGHDK and CDR2 SYGVNS. V was clipped by 1 base and J by 7 bases, with 11 bases between them. CDR3 amino acids: CASSEWGSENEQFF. The CDR3 coding sequence is TGTGCCAGCAGTGAATGGGGGTCCGAGAATGAGCAGTTCTTC.

The table lists this clonotype with a few counts. The CDR3 is CASRDPALSGNTIYF. DNA for the CDR3: TGTGCCAGCAGGGACCCGGCACTTTCTGGAAACACCATATATTTT. The chain recombines TRBV2 with TRBJ1-3; D call uncertain. CDR1 is SNHLY, CDR2 FYNNEI, per germline. This CDR3 spans 15 amino acids. Trimming shortened V by 6 bases and J by 1 base, and 13 bases separated the two germline ends.

This chain uses TRBV28 with TRBJ2-1; TRBD2 aligns across 7 bases. Germline V lookup: CDR1 MDHEN, CDR2 SYDVKM. The ends lost 8 bases at V and 9 bases at J; junction bases unmatched: 10. This CDR3 has 13 amino acids. As DNA, the CDR3 is TGTGCCAGCGACGCGGGAGTGTTTGTTGAGCAGTTCTTC. Translation: CASDAGVFVEQFF.

The chain joins TRBV20-1 to TRBJ2-3; 7 positions match TRBD2. The CDR3 contains 17 residues. Germline CDR1 is DFQATT and CDR2 is SNEGSKA (reference sequence). With 0 bases clipped from V and 2 bases from J, the junction kept 11 bases outside the gene matches. CDR3 region: CSAREPQAAGFTDTQYF. DNA for the CDR3: TGCAGTGCTAGAGAACCCCAGGCAGCGGGGTTCACAGATACGCAGTATTTT.

In this sample, this clonotype turned up a few times. Given a much more abundant clone one base away, this may be a read error. This chain connects TRBV6-2 or TRBV6-3 to TRBJ1-1; TRBD1 aligns across 7 bases. Germline CDR1 is MNHEY and CDR2 is SVGEGT. J gave up 1 base and V 8 bases, and 4 bases lay outside the gene matches. This CDR3 spans 13 amino acids. The CDR3 reads CASGGDRNTEAFF. As DNA, the CDR3 is TGTGCCAGCGGGGGGGACAGGAACACTGAAGCTTTCTTT.

This sequence joins TRBV4-1 and TRBJ2-3, with D maybe TRBD2 (5 bases). The V gene lost 2 bases and the J gene lost 0 bases, with 15 bases spanning the gap. Per germline, CDR1 MGHRA and CDR2 YSYEKL. The CDR3 totals 17 residues. The CDR3 sequence is CASSQPSISGSTDTQYF. The DNA of the CDR3 is TGCGCCAGCAGCCAACCCTCGATTTCGGGAAGCACAGATACGCAGTATTTT.

This sequence joins TRBV10-2 and TRBJ2-3; D ambiguous. This CDR3 has 12 residues. The germline V gene has CDR1 WSHSY and CDR2 SAAADI. The V end was cut by 7 bases, the J end by 2 bases, with 7 bases between. CDR3 residues: CASTIDTDTQYF. CDR3 nucleotide sequence: TGCGCCAGCACGATAGACACAGATACGCAGTATTTT.

As DNA, the CDR3 is TGTGCCAGCAGTCCCTATGGCGGGACACCTCGGGACGAGCAGTACTTC. This gives the protein CASSPYGGTPRDEQYF. This chain links TRBV7-2 with TRBJ2-7; perhaps D is TRBD1 or TRBD2 (6 bases each). The germline gives CDR1 SGHTA, CDR2 FQGNSA. Between the trimmed V and J ends, which lost 6 bases and 5 bases, there was a span of 23 bases. This CDR3 is built from 16 residues. Full variable domain (missing parts from reference TRBV7-2 and TRBJ2-7): GAGVSQSPSNKVTEKGKDVELRCDPISGHTALYWYRQSLGQGLEFLIYFQGNSAPDKSGLPSDRFSAERTGGSVSTLTIQRTQQEDSAVYLCASSPYGGTPRDEQYFGPGTRLTVT.

Comment on this clonotype: A much larger clonotype is one base distant, so this may be a read error. The chain couples TRBV20-1 to TRBJ2-7, with TRBD2 matching 10 bases. V gave up 2 bases and J gave up 3 bases; unmatched junction bases: 4. Germline CDR1 is DFQATT and CDR2 is SNEGSKA (reference sequence). CDR3 length equals 14 residues. CDR3 loop: CSARILAGIYEQYF. In DNA form, the CDR3 reads TGCAGTGCTAGAATACTAGCGGGGATCTACGAGCAGTACTTC.

The rearrangement uses TRBV24-1 and TRBJ2-3, with TRBD2 matching 7 bases. The CDR3 runs 14 residues. With 5 bases clipped from V and 2 bases from J, the junction kept 3 bases outside the gene matches. The germline V gene has CDR1 KGHDR and CDR2 SFDVKD. In DNA, the CDR3 is TGTGCCACCAGTGGTCTAGCGGTCACAGATACGCAGTATTTT. Translating gives CATSGLAVTDTQYF.

This clonotype was found many times. This rearrangement joins TRBV5-1 to TRBJ1-4, with D unclear. Trimming took 0 bases from V and 0 from J, leaving 6 bases between them. This CDR3 comprises 15 residues. Germline CDR1 reads SGHRS; CDR2 reads YFSETQ. The chain's CDR3 is CASSLGHSTNEKLFF. In nucleotides, the CDR3 is TGCGCCAGCAGCTTGGGACATTCAACTAATGAAAAACTGTTTTTT.

V usage is TRBV25-1 and J usage is TRBJ1-1; 10 bases are shared with TRBD1. This CDR3 has 14 amino acids. Trimming at V came to 8 bases and at J to 10 bases, leaving 13 bases not matched to a gene. Germline V lookup: CDR1 MGHDK, CDR2 SYGVNS. The CDR3 nucleotides read TGTGCCAGCGCCCGACAGGGGGCGCGTCTCGTAGCTTTCTTT. Its protein product is CASARQGARLVAFF.

This clonotype was observed a handful of times. This rearrangement joins TRBV12-3 or TRBV12-4 to TRBJ2-7; no definite D call. The CDR3 has 11 amino acids. Between the trimmed V and J ends, which lost 8 bases and 6 bases, there was a span of 11 bases. CDR3 residues: CASGSSGEQYF. For the CDR3, the DNA is TGTGCCAGCGGTTCATCCGGCGAGCAGTACTTC.

The chain recombines TRBV15 with TRBJ2-3, with 8 nucleotides matching TRBD1. The ends lost 7 bases at V and 6 bases at J; junction bases unmatched: 6. CDR3 length equals 13 residues. Germline values: CDR1 LNHNV, CDR2 YYDKDF (reference sequence). CDR3 nucleotide sequence: TGTGCCACCATGGACAGGGATCAGGATACGCAGTATTTT. Translation gives CATMDRDQDTQYF.

Only a few counts were recorded for this clonotype. For the CDR3, the DNA is TGTGCGGTTCAAGTTGGCAGTGGGAGCGAGCAGTACTTC. This translates into CAVQVGSGSEQYF. The rearrangement links TRBV15 to TRBJ2-7, with a tentative D call TRBD2 (5 bases). This CDR3 region has 13 residues. CDR1 LNHNV and CDR2 YYDKDF come from the germline V gene (reference sequence).

The chain joins TRBV4-1 to TRBJ2-4; TRBD2 matches at 10 bases. The V and J ends lost 2 bases and 0 bases, in that order; junction bases with no gene match: 1. The CDR3 is made up of 16 amino acids. Germline lookup yields CDR1 MGHRA and CDR2 YSYEKL. CDR3 loop: CASSQRLAGAKNIQYF. In DNA form, the CDR3 reads TGCGCCAGCAGCCAAAGACTAGCGGGAGCCAAAAACATTCAGTACTTC.

This clonotype was seen repeatedly, ten times or more. This chain joins TRBV20-1 and TRBJ1-2; D is undetermined. V shed 3 bases and J shed 2 bases, with 13 bases lying between them. The V gene's germline CDR1 is DFQATT and CDR2 SNEGSKA (reference sequence). The CDR3 sequence is 14 residues long. The CDR3 reads CSASRFHGNYGYTF. CDR3 DNA sequence: TGCAGTGCTAGCCGGTTCCACGGGAACTATGGCTACACCTTC.

This clonotype was recorded many times. This rearrangement joins TRBV12-5 to TRBJ2-7, with D perhaps matching TRBD2 (7 bases). Between the trimmed V and J ends, which lost 6 bases and 0 bases, there was a span of 18 bases. From germline, CDR1 is LGHNT and CDR2 FRNRAP. This CDR3 has 16 amino acids. CDR3 residues: CASGPREGESSYEQYF. CDR3 nucleotides: TGTGCTAGTGGCCCCAGGGAGGGGGAATCCTCCTACGAGCAGTACTTC.

This clonotype was counted many times. This chain uses TRBV30 with TRBJ2-4; the match to TRBD1 covers 10 bases. With V trimmed by 4 bases and J by 11 bases, 8 bases remained unmatched. From germline, CDR1 is GTSNPN and CDR2 SVGIG (reference sequence). There are 13 residues in the CDR3. The CDR3 loop is CAWKGQGGIVQYF. The CDR3 DNA reads as TGTGCCTGGAAAGGACAGGGGGGCATCGTTCAGTACTTC.

This clonotype was seen only a few times. The chain recombines TRBV20-1 with TRBJ1-6; 10 bases fit TRBD1. V shed 6 bases, J shed 11 bases, and the junction held 10 bases outside the gene matches. CDR1 is DFQATT and CDR2 is SNEGSKA in the germline V gene (reference sequence). This CDR3 region has 14 residues. CDR3 nucleotide sequence: TGCAGTGCAACCAGGACAGGGGGGAATGCACCCCTCCACTTT. Encoded protein: CSATRTGGNAPLHF.

The chain combines TRBV9 with TRBJ2-1; tentatively, D is TRBD2 (6 bases). V shed 0 bases and J shed 4 bases, with 11 bases lying between them. In germline, CDR1 is SGDLS, CDR2 YYNGEE. This CDR3 comprises 15 residues. The CDR3 nucleotides are TGTGCCAGCAGCGTAGGGACTATCCAGTACAATGAGCAGTTCTTC. This sequence encodes CASSVGTIQYNEQFF.

This clonotype occurred many times. The chain has TRBV29-1 and TRBJ2-1; no clear D gene. Trimming shortened V by 0 bases and J by 0 bases, and 12 bases separated the two germline ends. The germline V gene encodes CDR1 SQVTM and CDR2 ANQGSEA. This CDR3 is 16 amino acids long. The CDR3 spells CSVEDKIVSSYNEQFF. The CDR3 nucleotides are TGCAGCGTTGAAGACAAAATAGTGAGCTCCTACAATGAGCAGTTCTTC.

This clonotype appeared many times. The rearrangement uses TRBV18 and TRBJ2-5; D ambiguous. The CDR3 covers 12 residues. V was trimmed by 2 bases and J by 4 bases, leaving 5 bases between them. Germline-derived CDR1 and CDR2 are KGHSH and LQKENI. The CDR3 nucleotides are TGTGCCAGCTCACCATTGGGAGAGACCCAGTACTTC. It codes for CASSPLGETQYF.

The chain uses TRBV18 and TRBJ1-1; TRBD1 matches at 8 bases. The CDR3 has 16 residues. Losses at the gene ends were 3 bases for V and 4 bases for J; bases not matched to a gene: 10. Germline CDR1 reads KGHSH; CDR2 reads LQKENI. The CDR3 reads CASSPRIIQGGTEAFF. CDR3 nucleotides: TGTGCCAGCTCACCGCGAATAATACAGGGGGGCACTGAAGCTTTCTTT.

The chain combines TRBV15 with TRBJ2-5, with D possibly being TRBD1 (6 bases). This CDR3 is built from 15 residues. The germline V gene has CDR1 LNHNV and CDR2 YYDKDF (reference sequence). With 0 bases removed from V and 5 bases from J, the gap between germline ends came to 13 bases. The DNA of the CDR3 is TGTGCCACCAGCAGAGACCAGGGGCGGCTGGAGACCCAGTACTTC. Protein product: CATSRDQGRLETQYF.